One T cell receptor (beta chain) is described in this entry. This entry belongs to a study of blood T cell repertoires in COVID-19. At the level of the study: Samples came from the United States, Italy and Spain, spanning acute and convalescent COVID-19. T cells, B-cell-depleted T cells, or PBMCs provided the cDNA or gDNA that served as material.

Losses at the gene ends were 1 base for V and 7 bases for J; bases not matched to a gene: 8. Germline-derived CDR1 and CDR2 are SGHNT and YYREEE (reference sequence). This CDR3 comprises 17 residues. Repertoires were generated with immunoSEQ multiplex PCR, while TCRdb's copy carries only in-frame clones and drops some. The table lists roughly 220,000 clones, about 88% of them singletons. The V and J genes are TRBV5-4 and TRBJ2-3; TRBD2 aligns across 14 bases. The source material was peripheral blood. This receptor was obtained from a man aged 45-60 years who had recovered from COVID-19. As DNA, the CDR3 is TGTGCCAGCAGCTTGACGGGACTAGCGGGAGTACATAATACGCAGTATTTT. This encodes CASSLTGLAGVHNTQYF.